This T cell receptor beta chain is from a study of shared clonotypes between healthy human individuals. Assay runs were performed at deep level. Only in-frame clones appear in the TCRdb table, and some are missing; sequencing was by immunoSEQ multiplex PCR. This table has about 2.2 million clones, about 94% appearing once. It was CD45RO-negative cells, positively selected for CCR7, that made up naive CD8 cells, with terminally differentiated effector memory CD45RA+ cells excluded. The CDR3 loop spans 15 amino acids. V was clipped by 0 bases and J by 7 bases; unmatched bases: 7. Germline-derived CDR1 and CDR2 are SGHVS and FNYEAQ. A word on this clone: Its specificity is not known.

Study results and limitations: Represented genetic and exposure-history diversity was restricted by having few donors.

The V and J genes are TRBV7-6 and TRBJ2-7; TRBD2 matches at 9 bases. This clonotype originated in a man younger than 35 in good health. Some clones in this sample may be carry-over from other donors' samples. Sequencing was carried out using naive CD8+ T cells from PBMCs. CDR3 sequence reads: CASSLALGTSTEQYF. The CDR3 nucleotides are TGTGCCAGCAGCTTAGCGCTCGGGACTAGCACAGAGCAGTACTTC.